Following are 14 T cell receptor beta chains from one sample sequenced in a study of shared clonotypes between healthy human individuals. The repertoire was sequenced with immunoSEQ multiplex PCR; TCRdb's copy has only in-frame clones and lacks some. The data hold 2,500,000 or so clones, with over 85% observed a single time. Sample: naive CD4+ T cells sorted from blood. Subset in this sample: CD45RA+ positively selected. All receptors come from a man aged 18 to 30 in good health.

J is TRBJ2-7 and V is TRBV2; D is perhaps TRBD1 (5 bases). The CDR3 has 13 amino acids. CDR1 SNHLY and CDR2 FYNNEI come from the germline V gene. V was clipped by 10 bases and J by 5 bases, with 18 bases between them. DNA of the CDR3: TGTGCCACCTCCCCGACAGCCCGAAACGAGCAGTACTTC. Translating gives CATSPTARNEQYF.

This chain uses TRBV18 with TRBJ1-4; a possible D gene is TRBD1 (5 bases). Trimming cost V 6 bases and J 8 bases, with 19 bases left between them. Germline CDR1 reads KGHSH; CDR2 reads LQKENI. The CDR3 extends over 15 amino acids. The CDR3 reads CASSPREAHGEKLFF. CDR3 sequence (DNA): TGTGCCAGCTCTCCCAGGGAGGCCCATGGCGAAAAACTGTTTTTT.

The rearrangement joins TRBV5-4 to TRBJ2-7; no firm D call. Between the trimmed V and J ends, which lost 0 bases and 2 bases, there was a span of 12 bases. In germline, CDR1 is SGHNT, CDR2 YYREEE (reference sequence). The CDR3 is 15 amino acids. CDR3 coding DNA: TGTGCCAGCAGCTTGGGAAGCAACCGACCCTACGAGCAGTACTTC. It translates to CASSLGSNRPYEQYF.

This clone is a singleton in its sample. The chain employs TRBV28 and TRBJ2-7; possibly TRBD1 or TRBD2 for D (5 bases each). Germline lookup yields CDR1 MDHEN and CDR2 SYDVKM. V gave up 9 bases and J gave up 2 bases, with 11 bases separating them. CDR3 size: 12 residues. The CDR3 DNA sequence: TGTGCCAGTCAGCAGGGACCCTACGAGCAGTACTTC. Protein product: CASQQGPYEQYF.

The chain has TRBV5-1 and TRBJ2-3; D gene uncertain. Germline CDR1 and CDR2: SGHRS and YFSETQ. The CDR3 has 14 residues. With 1 base removed from V and 1 base from J, the gap between germline ends came to 7 bases. The CDR3 loop is CASSLRVGTDTQYF. The CDR3 DNA follows: TGCGCCAGCAGCTTGAGAGTCGGCACAGATACGCAGTATTTT.

CDR3 residues: CASSERYTAYEQYF. CDR3 bases: TGTGCCAGCAGTGAGAGGTACACAGCCTACGAGCAGTACTTC. The V and J genes are TRBV6-1 and TRBJ2-7; D is undetermined. Trimming took 3 bases from V and 2 from J, leaving 11 bases between them. The germline V gene encodes CDR1 MNHNS and CDR2 SASEGT. This CDR3 region has 14 residues.

The chain recombines TRBV30 with TRBJ2-5, with 13 bases that match TRBD2. This CDR3 region has 17 residues. The germline gives CDR1 GTSNPN, CDR2 SVGIG (reference sequence). V was clipped by 2 bases and J by 5 bases; unmatched bases: 11. The CDR3 nucleotides read TGTGCCTGGAGTATTACCCGGACTAGCGGGAGTCGGGAGACCCAGTACTTC. It codes for CAWSITRTSGSRETQYF.

The genes are TRBV6-1 and TRBJ1-2; D possibly corresponds to TRBD1 (6 bases). Looked up from germline, CDR1 is MNHNS and CDR2 is SASEGT. V lost 7 bases and J lost 4, with 7 bases in between. The CDR3 length is 11 residues. CDR3 protein: CASTTGYGYTF. As DNA, the CDR3 is TGTGCCAGCACGACAGGCTATGGCTACACCTTC.

V usage is TRBV19 and J usage is TRBJ1-1; TRBD1 might be the D (5 bases). The CDR3 loop spans 15 amino acids. The germline gives CDR1 LNHDA, CDR2 SQIVND (reference sequence). Trimming took 5 bases from V and 1 from J, leaving 14 bases between them. This chain's CDR3 is CASSPGGGGNTEAFF. CDR3 sequence (DNA): TGTGCCAGTAGTCCTGGTGGGGGGGGGAACACTGAAGCTTTCTTT.

The rearrangement uses TRBV5-5 and TRBJ2-7; 7 bases map to TRBD1. The CDR3 has 17 residues. V lost 0 bases to trimming and J lost 0 bases; unmatched junction nucleotides: 9. CDR1 and CDR2 (germline): SGHKS, YYEKEE (reference sequence). The CDR3 DNA reads as TGTGCCAGCAGCTTGGCAGCGGACAGGCTAAGCTCCTACGAGCAGTACTTC. This translates into CASSLAADRLSSYEQYF.

The gene calls are TRBV11-2 and TRBJ2-7, with TRBD2 identical over 8 bases. CDR1 is SGHAT and CDR2 is FQNNGV in the germline V gene. J lost 6 bases, V lost 2 bases, and 12 bases had no gene match. The CDR3 consists of 16 residues. CDR3 sequence: CASSLYYSGALFEQYF. The CDR3, as DNA: TGTGCCAGCAGCTTATACTATAGCGGGGCCCTGTTCGAGCAGTACTTC.

This clone has only a few counts. J is TRBJ1-2 and V is TRBV10-3; 7 nucleotides match TRBD1. The V and J ends lost 6 bases and 8 bases, in that order; junction bases with no gene match: 9. The germline V gene encodes CDR1 ENHRY and CDR2 SYGVKD. This CDR3 contains 13 residues. CDR3 region: CAISKGAEGGYTF. The CDR3 nucleotides read TGTGCCATCAGCAAGGGGGCGGAAGGAGGCTACACCTTC.

The chain recombines TRBV19 with TRBJ1-1, with TRBD1 identical over 7 bases. CDR3 size: 18 residues. Germline V gene sequence: CDR1 LNHDA, CDR2 SQIVND (reference sequence). The trim removed 0 bases at V and 3 bases at J, leaving 13 bases unmatched. CDR3 nucleotides: TGTGCCAGTAGTATAGAAGGCGGGCAGGGGGTAATGTACACTGAAGCTTTCTTT. The encoded protein is CASSIEGGQGVMYTEAFF. Drawing the rest from reference TRBV19 and TRBJ1-1, the complete variable domain is DGGITQSPKYLFRKEGQNVTLSCEQNLNHDAMYWYRQDPGQGLRLIYYSQIVNDFQKGDIAEGYSVSREKKESFPLTVTSAQKNPTAFYLCASSIEGGQGVMYTEAFFGQGTRLTVV.

The V call is TRBV9, the J call TRBJ1-4; D possibly corresponds to TRBD1 (5 bases). Trimming cost V 4 bases and J 8 bases, with 18 bases left between them. Looked up from germline, CDR1 is SGDLS and CDR2 is YYNGEE. CDR3 length equals 15 residues. Here the CDR3 DNA reads TGTGCCAGCAGCCGTATAGGGAGGGCAGGGGAAAAACTGTTTTTT. This sequence encodes CASSRIGRAGEKLFF.